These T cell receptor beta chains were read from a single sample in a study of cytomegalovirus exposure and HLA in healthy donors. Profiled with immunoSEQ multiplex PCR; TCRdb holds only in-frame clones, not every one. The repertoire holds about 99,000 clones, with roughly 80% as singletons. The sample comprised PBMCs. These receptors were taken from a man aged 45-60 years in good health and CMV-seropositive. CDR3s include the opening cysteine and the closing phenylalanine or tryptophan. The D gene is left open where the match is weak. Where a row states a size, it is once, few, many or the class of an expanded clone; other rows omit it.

cdr3_nt: TGTGCCAGCTCCCGGGACAGGGTGATTCTTATTCAGCATTTT; cdr3_aa: CASSRDRVILIQHF; v_call: TRBV28; clone_size: once; j_call: TRBJ1-5; d_call: TRBD1
cdr3_nt: TGTGCCAGCAACCCAAGCACAGAGAACTATGGCTACACCTTC; cdr3_aa: CASNPSTENYGYTF; v_call: TRBV9; clone_size: -; j_call: TRBJ1-2; d_call: -
cdr3_nt: TGTGCCAGCAGTGAATTCCGTGGGGGGAGCAATGAGCAGTTCTTC; cdr3_aa: CASSEFRGGSNEQFF; v_call: TRBV25-1; clone_size: few; j_call: TRBJ2-1; d_call: -
cdr3_nt: TGTGCCAGTAGTACACGTCGGTCCAATCAGCCCCAGCATTTT; cdr3_aa: CASSTRRSNQPQHF; v_call: TRBV19; clone_size: -; j_call: TRBJ1-5; d_call: -
cdr3_nt: TGTGCCAGCAGCGTAGATTACGGCAGGGCTTACGAGCAGTACTTC; cdr3_aa: CASSVDYGRAYEQYF; v_call: TRBV9; clone_size: -; j_call: TRBJ2-7; d_call: -
cdr3_nt: TGTGCCAGCAGTATGACAGACTCTGGAAACACCATATATTTT; cdr3_aa: CASSMTDSGNTIYF; v_call: TRBV7-6; clone_size: -; j_call: TRBJ1-3; d_call: -
cdr3_nt: TGCGCCAGCAGCTTGGGACTAGCGGCCCCAGATACGCAGTATTTT; cdr3_aa: CASSLGLAAPDTQYF; v_call: TRBV5-1; clone_size: few; j_call: TRBJ2-3; d_call: TRBD2
cdr3_nt: TGTTCCAGCAGCCCTGGTCGAGACAATGCTTTCTTT; cdr3_aa: CSSSPGRDNAFF; v_call: TRBV7-9; clone_size: once; j_call: TRBJ1-1; d_call: -
cdr3_nt: TGTGCCAGCAGACGTAACGCCCTTAACACCTACAATGAGCAGTTCTTC; cdr3_aa: CASRRNALNTYNEQFF; v_call: TRBV6-6; clone_size: -; j_call: TRBJ2-1; d_call: -
cdr3_nt: TGTGCCACCAGGAACCGGGACATCGAGCAGTACTTC; cdr3_aa: CATRNRDIEQYF; v_call: TRBV6-8; clone_size: -; j_call: TRBJ2-7; d_call: -
cdr3_nt: TGTGCCAGCAGCCCCCTCCAAGGGGGATCTGGAAACACCATATATTTT; cdr3_aa: CASSPLQGGSGNTIYF; v_call: TRBV9; clone_size: -; j_call: TRBJ1-3; d_call: -
cdr3_nt: TGTGCCAGCAGCTCTCAGGAAACGTCCCAAGAGACCCAGTACTTC; cdr3_aa: CASSSQETSQETQYF; v_call: TRBV7-7; clone_size: -; j_call: TRBJ2-5; d_call: -
cdr3_nt: TGTGCCAGCAGTCAAGGTCGGGGGACTGAAGCTTTCTTT; cdr3_aa: CASSQGRGTEAFF; v_call: TRBV28; clone_size: -; j_call: TRBJ1-1; d_call: -
cdr3_nt: TGTGCCAGCAGCCCCCTGGAAAGAGGGCAGTTCTTC; cdr3_aa: CASSPLERGQFF; v_call: TRBV13; clone_size: -; j_call: TRBJ2-1; d_call: -
cdr3_nt: TGTGCCAGCCAGGAGGGCTACAATGAGCAGTTCTTC; cdr3_aa: CASQEGYNEQFF; v_call: TRBV28; clone_size: -; j_call: TRBJ2-1; d_call: -
cdr3_nt: TGTGCCAGCAGCCCGATGGCCAGGCCGGGGACTGAAGCTTTCTTT; cdr3_aa: CASSPMARPGTEAFF; v_call: TRBV7-3; clone_size: -; j_call: TRBJ1-1; d_call: -
cdr3_nt: TGTGCCAGCAGTTTAAGGAGGCTAGCGGGAGGACCGACCTACGAGCAGTACTTC; cdr3_aa: CASSLRRLAGGPTYEQYF; v_call: TRBV27; clone_size: few; j_call: TRBJ2-7; d_call: TRBD2
cdr3_nt: TGTGCCAGCAGCAGCAGGGGGCGCGCGGACACTGAAGCTTTCTTT; cdr3_aa: CASSSRGRADTEAFF; v_call: TRBV21-1; clone_size: -; j_call: TRBJ1-1; d_call: -
cdr3_nt: TGCGCCAGCAGCTTGGTTACGGGAGGGCCCACAGATACGCAGTATTTT; cdr3_aa: CASSLVTGGPTDTQYF; v_call: TRBV5-1; clone_size: -; j_call: TRBJ2-3; d_call: TRBD2
cdr3_nt: TGTGCCAGCAACTACGCGGGGGGCTCCTACGAGCAGTACTTC; cdr3_aa: CASNYAGGSYEQYF; v_call: TRBV13; clone_size: few; j_call: TRBJ2-7; d_call: TRBD2
cdr3_nt: TGTGCCAGTAACCCAGGACAGGTGCCCACTGAAGCTTTCTTT; cdr3_aa: CASNPGQVPTEAFF; v_call: TRBV19; clone_size: -; j_call: TRBJ1-1; d_call: TRBD1
cdr3_nt: TGTGCCAGCAGTTTAGTAAATAGCAATCAGCCCCAGCATTTT; cdr3_aa: CASSLVNSNQPQHF; v_call: TRBV28; clone_size: -; j_call: TRBJ1-5; d_call: -
cdr3_nt: TGTGCCAGCAGCTTAGCGCGGGCACGGTACGAGCAGTACTTC; cdr3_aa: CASSLARARYEQYF; v_call: TRBV11-1; clone_size: -; j_call: TRBJ2-7; d_call: -
cdr3_nt: TGTGCCAGCAGTCTAATACCGTCCTCGGCGGGGGTATGGAACAATGAGCAGTTCTTC; cdr3_aa: CASSLIPSSAGVWNNEQFF; v_call: TRBV27; clone_size: -; j_call: TRBJ2-1; d_call: TRBD2
cdr3_nt: TGTGCCAGTAGTATATTAAACGGTTACAATGAGCAGTTCTTC; cdr3_aa: CASSILNGYNEQFF; v_call: TRBV19; clone_size: -; j_call: TRBJ2-1; d_call: -
cdr3_nt: TGTGCCAGCAAACTCGCCGCGACAGGGGGGGTCGGTGAGCAGTTCTTC; cdr3_aa: CASKLAATGGVGEQFF; v_call: TRBV27; clone_size: -; j_call: TRBJ2-1; d_call: TRBD1
cdr3_nt: TGTGCCTCTACGGGTCTAGCGGGAGTAGAGACCCAGTACTTC; cdr3_aa: CASTGLAGVETQYF; v_call: TRBV30; clone_size: -; j_call: TRBJ2-5; d_call: TRBD2
cdr3_nt: TGTGCCAGCAGTCCGAACAGGGTCCCCAAAGAGACCCAGTACTTC; cdr3_aa: CASSPNRVPKETQYF; v_call: TRBV2; clone_size: -; j_call: TRBJ2-5; d_call: -
cdr3_nt: TGTGCCAGCAGTTTGACTAGCGGGGATGCCTACAATGAGCAGTTCTTC; cdr3_aa: CASSLTSGDAYNEQFF; v_call: TRBV2; clone_size: -; j_call: TRBJ2-1; d_call: TRBD2
cdr3_nt: TGTGCCAGCAGCCCGGGGATGCGGGCAGACAATGAGCAGTTCTTC; cdr3_aa: CASSPGMRADNEQFF; v_call: TRBV7-3; clone_size: -; j_call: TRBJ2-1; d_call: -
cdr3_nt: TGTGCCAGTAGTGACACGAGGAGGGCGGGGAGAGAGACCCAGTACTTC; cdr3_aa: CASSDTRRAGRETQYF; v_call: TRBV19; clone_size: -; j_call: TRBJ2-5; d_call: -
cdr3_nt: TGTGCCAGCAGTGAATCGGGGGTGGGCATTCAGTACTTC; cdr3_aa: CASSESGVGIQYF; v_call: TRBV6-1; clone_size: -; j_call: TRBJ2-4; d_call: -
cdr3_nt: TGCAGCGTTGGGACAGTCTCCTACGAGCAGTACTTC; cdr3_aa: CSVGTVSYEQYF; v_call: TRBV29-1; clone_size: -; j_call: TRBJ2-7; d_call: -
cdr3_nt: TGTGCCAGCAGTGAGGAGGCGGGAGCTAGCTCAGATACGCAGTATTTT; cdr3_aa: CASSEEAGASSDTQYF; v_call: TRBV6-4; clone_size: few; j_call: TRBJ2-3; d_call: TRBD2
cdr3_nt: TGCAGCGCGAAAGGACTAGCGCACTACGAGCAGTACTTC; cdr3_aa: CSAKGLAHYEQYF; v_call: TRBV29-1; clone_size: -; j_call: TRBJ2-7; d_call: TRBD2
cdr3_nt: TGTGCCAGCAGCTCCCCCCAGGGCGGGAGGGGGACTGGGAATGAGCAGTTCTTC; cdr3_aa: CASSSPQGGRGTGNEQFF; v_call: TRBV9; clone_size: -; j_call: TRBJ2-1; d_call: TRBD2
cdr3_nt: TGTGCCTTGCTCAGACAGCCCGGTTACAATGAGCAGTTCTTC; cdr3_aa: CALLRQPGYNEQFF; v_call: TRBV30; clone_size: -; j_call: TRBJ2-1; d_call: -
cdr3_nt: TGCAGCGCCACGTTCTCAGGACTAGCGGGGTACGAGCAGTACTTC; cdr3_aa: CSATFSGLAGYEQYF; v_call: TRBV29-1; clone_size: -; j_call: TRBJ2-7; d_call: TRBD2
cdr3_nt: TGTGCCAGCAGTTACTCGGCCTCTGGAAACACCATATATTTT; cdr3_aa: CASSYSASGNTIYF; v_call: TRBV6-5; clone_size: -; j_call: TRBJ1-3; d_call: -
cdr3_nt: TGTGCCAGCAGCTTAGACATGAACACTGAAGCTTTCTTT; cdr3_aa: CASSLDMNTEAFF; v_call: TRBV7-2; clone_size: -; j_call: TRBJ1-1; d_call: -
cdr3_nt: TGTGCCATCAGTCCCGGACAGGGTTACGAGCAGTACTTC; cdr3_aa: CAISPGQGYEQYF; v_call: TRBV10-3; clone_size: -; j_call: TRBJ2-7; d_call: TRBD1
cdr3_nt: TGTGCCAGCGACCCGCTTCGACAGGAGGTCGGCTACGAGCAGTACTTC; cdr3_aa: CASDPLRQEVGYEQYF; v_call: TRBV28; clone_size: -; j_call: TRBJ2-7; d_call: -
cdr3_nt: TGCGCCAGCAGCACCCCAGGGGCTAGCACCGGGGAGCTGTTTTTT; cdr3_aa: CASSTPGASTGELFF; v_call: TRBV5-1; clone_size: -; j_call: TRBJ2-2; d_call: -
cdr3_nt: TGTGCCAGCAGCACAACCACTAGGGGGTCCTACAATGAGCAGTTCTTC; cdr3_aa: CASSTTTRGSYNEQFF; v_call: TRBV5-6; clone_size: once; j_call: TRBJ2-1; d_call: -
cdr3_nt: TGTGCCAGAAGCTCCGGTAGGCCTAGCGGGACCATATTGATCCAAGAGACCCAGTACTTC; cdr3_aa: CARSSGRPSGTILIQETQYF; v_call: TRBV5-3; clone_size: -; j_call: TRBJ2-5; d_call: TRBD2